This T cell receptor (beta chain) appears in the sequencing data of a study of identical twins' blood T cells. V was pared by 0 bases and J by 4 bases, with 13 bases between. This CDR3 comprises 15 residues. From germline, CDR1 is DFQATT and CDR2 SNEGSKA (reference sequence). TCR cDNA libraries came from RNA via a modified published protocol. Sample barcodes were added at both library ends during cDNA synthesis. Each CDR3 protein is one row after TCRdb ran MiXCR on the 5' RACE reads. Of 350,000 to 400,000 distinct CDR3 sequences listed, roughly 27% are singletons. The chain carries TRBV20-1 and TRBJ1-3, with D possibly matching TRBD1 (6 bases). The TCR originated in a woman aged 18 to 50 in good health. Specimen: PBMCs. This chain's CDR3 is CSARDGTGAGNTIYF. The CDR3 DNA follows: TGCAGTGCTAGAGATGGGACGGGGGCCGGAAACACCATATATTTT.